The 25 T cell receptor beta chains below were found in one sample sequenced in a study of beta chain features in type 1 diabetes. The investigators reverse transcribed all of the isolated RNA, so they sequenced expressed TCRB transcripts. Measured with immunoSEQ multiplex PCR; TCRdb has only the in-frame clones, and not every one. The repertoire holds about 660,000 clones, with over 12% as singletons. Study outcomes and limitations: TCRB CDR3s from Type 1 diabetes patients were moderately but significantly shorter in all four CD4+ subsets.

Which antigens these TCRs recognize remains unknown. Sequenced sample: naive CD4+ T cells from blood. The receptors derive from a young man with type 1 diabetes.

CDR3 sequence: CASSQDPYTIGTNHNEQFF. The CDR3 DNA is TGCGCCAGCAGCCAAGATCCGTACACCATCGGGACTAACCACAATGAGCAGTTCTTC. The chain couples TRBV4-1 to TRBJ2-1; 7 bases are a match to TRBD2. In germline, CDR1 is MGHRA, CDR2 YSYEKL. This CDR3 has 19 residues. Trimming at V came to 0 bases and at J to 5 bases, leaving 16 bases not matched to a gene.

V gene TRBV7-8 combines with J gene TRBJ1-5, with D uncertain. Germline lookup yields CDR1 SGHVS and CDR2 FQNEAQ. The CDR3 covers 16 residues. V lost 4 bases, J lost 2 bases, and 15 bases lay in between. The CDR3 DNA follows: TGTGCCAGCAGCTCTGAAAGGGTTGGTGGCAATCAGCCCCAGCATTTT. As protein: CASSSERVGGNQPQHF.

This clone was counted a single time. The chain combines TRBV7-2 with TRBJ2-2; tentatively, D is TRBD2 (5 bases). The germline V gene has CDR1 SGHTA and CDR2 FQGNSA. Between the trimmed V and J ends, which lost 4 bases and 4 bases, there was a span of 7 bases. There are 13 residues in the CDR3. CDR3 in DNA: TGTGCCAGCAGCTCGGGGTCCACCGGGGAGCTGTTTTTT. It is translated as CASSSGSTGELFF.

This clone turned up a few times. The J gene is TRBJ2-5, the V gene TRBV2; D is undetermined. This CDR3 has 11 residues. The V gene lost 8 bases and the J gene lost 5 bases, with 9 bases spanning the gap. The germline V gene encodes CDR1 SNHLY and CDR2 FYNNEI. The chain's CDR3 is CASGKMETQYF. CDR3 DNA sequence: TGTGCCAGCGGGAAGATGGAGACCCAGTACTTC. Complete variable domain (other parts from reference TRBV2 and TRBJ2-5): EPEVTQTPSHQVTQMGQEVILRCVPISNHLYFYWYRQILGQKVEFLVSFYNNEISEKSEIFDDQFSVERPDGSNFTLKIRSTKLEDSAMYFCASGKMETQYFGPGTRLLVL.

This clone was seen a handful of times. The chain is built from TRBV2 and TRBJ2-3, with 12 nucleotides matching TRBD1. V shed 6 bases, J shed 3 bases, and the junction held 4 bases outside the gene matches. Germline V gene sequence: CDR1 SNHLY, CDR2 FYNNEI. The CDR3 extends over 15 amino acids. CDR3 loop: CASSGDRGRTDTQYF. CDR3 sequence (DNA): TGTGCCAGCAGCGGGGACAGGGGGCGGACAGATACGCAGTATTTT.

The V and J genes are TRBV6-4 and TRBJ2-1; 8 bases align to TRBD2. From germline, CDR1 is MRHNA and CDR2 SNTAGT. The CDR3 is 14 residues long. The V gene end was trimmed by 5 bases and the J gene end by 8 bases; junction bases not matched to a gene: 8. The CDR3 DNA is TGTGCCAGCAGTACGAGTGGACTAGCATATGAGCAGTTCTTC. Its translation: CASSTSGLAYEQFF.

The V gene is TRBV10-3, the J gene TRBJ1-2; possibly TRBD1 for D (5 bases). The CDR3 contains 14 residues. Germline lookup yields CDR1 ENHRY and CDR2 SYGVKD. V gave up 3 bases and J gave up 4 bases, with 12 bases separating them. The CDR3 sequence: CAISESRGSYGYTF. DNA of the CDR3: TGTGCCATCAGTGAATCAAGGGGAAGCTATGGCTACACCTTC.

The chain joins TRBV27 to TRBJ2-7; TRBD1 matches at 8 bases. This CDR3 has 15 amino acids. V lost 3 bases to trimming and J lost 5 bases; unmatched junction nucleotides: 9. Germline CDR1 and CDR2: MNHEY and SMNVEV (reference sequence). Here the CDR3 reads CASSFNRDRLHEQYF. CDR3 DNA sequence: TGTGCCAGCAGTTTCAACCGGGACAGGTTACACGAGCAGTACTTC.

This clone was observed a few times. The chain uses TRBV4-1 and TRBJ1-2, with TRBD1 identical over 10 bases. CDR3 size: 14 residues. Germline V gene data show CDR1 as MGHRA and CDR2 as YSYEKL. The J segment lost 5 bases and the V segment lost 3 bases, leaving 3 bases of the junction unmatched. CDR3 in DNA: TGCGCCAGCAGCCAGCCGGGACAGGGGTATGGCTACACCTTC. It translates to CASSQPGQGYGYTF.

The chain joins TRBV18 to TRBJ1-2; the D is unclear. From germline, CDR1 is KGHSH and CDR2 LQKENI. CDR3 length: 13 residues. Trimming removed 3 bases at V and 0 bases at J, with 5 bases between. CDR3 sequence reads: CASSPETNYGYTF. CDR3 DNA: TGTGCCAGCTCACCCGAAACTAACTATGGCTACACCTTC.

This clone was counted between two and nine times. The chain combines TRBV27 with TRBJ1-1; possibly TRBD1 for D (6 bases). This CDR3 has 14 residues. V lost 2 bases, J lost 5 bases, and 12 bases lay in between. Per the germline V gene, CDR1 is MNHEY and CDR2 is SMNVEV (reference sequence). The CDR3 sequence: CASSLAGVTTEAFF. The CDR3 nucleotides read TGTGCCAGCAGTTTAGCAGGGGTTACTACTGAAGCTTTCTTT.

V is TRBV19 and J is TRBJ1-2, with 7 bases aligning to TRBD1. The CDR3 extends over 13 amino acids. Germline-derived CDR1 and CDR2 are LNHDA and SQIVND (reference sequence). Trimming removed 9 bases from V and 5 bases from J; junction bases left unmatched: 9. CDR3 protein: CASGQAATYGYTF. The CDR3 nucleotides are TGTGCCAGCGGACAGGCGGCTACTTATGGCTACACCTTC.

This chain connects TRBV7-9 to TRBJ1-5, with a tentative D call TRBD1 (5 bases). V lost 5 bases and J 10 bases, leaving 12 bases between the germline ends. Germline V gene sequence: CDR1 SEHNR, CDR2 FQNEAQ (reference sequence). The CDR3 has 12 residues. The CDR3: CASSRGAGPQHF. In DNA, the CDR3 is TGTGCCAGCAGCCGAGGGGCGGGACCCCAGCATTTT.

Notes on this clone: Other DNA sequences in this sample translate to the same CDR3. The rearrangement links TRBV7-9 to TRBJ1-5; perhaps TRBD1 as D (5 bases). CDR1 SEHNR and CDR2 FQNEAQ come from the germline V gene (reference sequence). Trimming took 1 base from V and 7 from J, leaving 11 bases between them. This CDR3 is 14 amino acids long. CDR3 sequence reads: CASSLGGREQPQHF. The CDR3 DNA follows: TGTGCCAGCAGCTTAGGGGGCAGGGAACAGCCCCAGCATTTT.

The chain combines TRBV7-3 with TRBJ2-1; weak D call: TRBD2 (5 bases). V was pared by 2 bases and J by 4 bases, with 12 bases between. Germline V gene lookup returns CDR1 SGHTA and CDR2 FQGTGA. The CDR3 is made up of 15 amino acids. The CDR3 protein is CASSLGVRGYNEQFF. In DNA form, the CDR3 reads TGTGCCAGCAGCTTAGGTGTCCGGGGATACAATGAGCAGTTCTTC.

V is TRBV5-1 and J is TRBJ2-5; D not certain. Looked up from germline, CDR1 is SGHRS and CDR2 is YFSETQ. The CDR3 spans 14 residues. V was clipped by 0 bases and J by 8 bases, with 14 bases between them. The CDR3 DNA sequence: TGCGCCAGCAGCTTGGCCACGCCGGCCCTCACCCAGTACTTC. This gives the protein CASSLATPALTQYF.

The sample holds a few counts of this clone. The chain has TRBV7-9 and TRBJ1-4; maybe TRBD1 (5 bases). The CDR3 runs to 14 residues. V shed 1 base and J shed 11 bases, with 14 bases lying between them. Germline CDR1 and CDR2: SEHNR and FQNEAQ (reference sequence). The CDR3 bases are TGTGCCAGCAGCTTAGATGGGACCATCGGGAAACTGTTTTTT. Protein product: CASSLDGTIGKLFF. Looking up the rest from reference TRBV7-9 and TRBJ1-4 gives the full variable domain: DTGVSQNPRHKITKRGQNVTFRCDPISEHNRLYWYRQTLGQGPEFLTYFQNEAQLEKSRLLSDRFSAERPKGSFSTLEIQRTEQGDSAMYLCASSLDGTIGKLFFGSGTQLSVL.

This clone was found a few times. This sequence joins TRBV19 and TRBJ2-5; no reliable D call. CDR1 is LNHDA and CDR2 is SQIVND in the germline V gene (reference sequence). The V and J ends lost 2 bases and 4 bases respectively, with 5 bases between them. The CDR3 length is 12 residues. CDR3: CASSIIPETQYF. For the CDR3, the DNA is TGTGCCAGTAGTATAATCCCAGAGACCCAGTACTTC.

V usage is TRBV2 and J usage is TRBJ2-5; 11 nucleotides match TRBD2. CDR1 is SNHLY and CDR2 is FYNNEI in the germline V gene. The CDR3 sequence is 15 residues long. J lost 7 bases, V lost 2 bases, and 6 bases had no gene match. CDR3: CASSETSGGARTQYF. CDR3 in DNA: TGTGCCAGCAGTGAAACTAGCGGGGGCGCGAGGACCCAGTACTTC.

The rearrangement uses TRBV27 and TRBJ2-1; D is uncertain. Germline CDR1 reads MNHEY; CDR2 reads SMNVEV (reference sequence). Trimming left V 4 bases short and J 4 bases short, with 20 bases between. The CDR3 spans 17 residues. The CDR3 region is CASSSPLRKGPYNEQFF. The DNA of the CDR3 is TGTGCCAGCAGTTCCCCCTTGAGGAAAGGTCCTTACAATGAGCAGTTCTTC.

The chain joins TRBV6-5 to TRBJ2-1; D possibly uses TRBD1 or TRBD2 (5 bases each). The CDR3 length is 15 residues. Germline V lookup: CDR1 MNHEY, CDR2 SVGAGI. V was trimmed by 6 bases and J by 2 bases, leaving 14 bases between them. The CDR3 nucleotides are TGTGCCAGCAGCCTTACTAGGGGAGCCTACAATGAGCAGTTCTTC. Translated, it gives CASSLTRGAYNEQFF.

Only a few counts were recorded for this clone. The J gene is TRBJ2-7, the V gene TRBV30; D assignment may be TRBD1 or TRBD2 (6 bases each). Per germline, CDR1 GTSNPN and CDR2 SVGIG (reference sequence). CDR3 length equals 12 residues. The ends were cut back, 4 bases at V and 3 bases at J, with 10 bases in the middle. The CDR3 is CAWMEGGYEQYF. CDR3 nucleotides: TGTGCCTGGATGGAGGGGGGCTACGAGCAGTACTTC.

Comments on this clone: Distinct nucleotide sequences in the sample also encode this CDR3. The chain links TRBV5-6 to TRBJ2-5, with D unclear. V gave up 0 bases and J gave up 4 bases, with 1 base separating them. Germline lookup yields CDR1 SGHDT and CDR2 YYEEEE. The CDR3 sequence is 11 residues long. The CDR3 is CASSLVETQYF. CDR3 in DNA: TGTGCCAGCAGCTTGGTAGAGACCCAGTACTTC.

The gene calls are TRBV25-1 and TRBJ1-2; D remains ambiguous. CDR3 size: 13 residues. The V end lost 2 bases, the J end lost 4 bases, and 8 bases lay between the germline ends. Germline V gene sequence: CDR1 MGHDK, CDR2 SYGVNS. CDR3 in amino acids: CASSEGWPYGYTF. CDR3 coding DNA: TGTGCCAGCAGTGAAGGGTGGCCCTATGGCTACACCTTC.

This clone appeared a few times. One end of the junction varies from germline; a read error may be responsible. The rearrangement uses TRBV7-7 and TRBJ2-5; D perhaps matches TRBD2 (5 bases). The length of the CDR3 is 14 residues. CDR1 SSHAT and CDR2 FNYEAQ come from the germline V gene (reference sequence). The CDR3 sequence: CASSLGLAQETQYF. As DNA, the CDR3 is TGTGCTAGCAGCTTAGGACTGGCCCAAGAGACCCAGTACTTC.